Below are 2 T cell receptor beta chains sequenced from a single sample in a study of beta chain features in type 1 diabetes. Whole-study findings and limits: TCRB CDR3 length was moderately but significantly reduced in all four CD4+ subsets of Type 1 diabetes patients.

Investigators reverse transcribed all isolated RNA, so they sequenced expressed TCRB transcripts. Some clones are missing from TCRdb's copy, which holds only in-frame ones; the method was immunoSEQ multiplex PCR. The data show almost 350,000 clones, with around 9.3% seen just once and 0.95% to 1.1% held by the top ten. Antigen specificity for these receptors is unknown. The sample taken for sequencing was central memory CD4+ T cells from blood. The origin of the receptors is a man aged 30-40 years with type 1 diabetes.

V gene TRBV5-1 combines with J gene TRBJ2-6; D may match TRBD1 or TRBD2 (5 bases each). CDR1 and CDR2 (germline): SGHRS, YFSETQ. The CDR3 runs 17 residues. Trimming took off 6 bases at V and 0 bases at J, with 16 bases between the two ends. The CDR3 nucleotides are TGCGCCAGCACCCAAGGGGACCACTACTCTGGGGCCAACGTCCTGACTTTC. Translated: CASTQGDHYSGANVLTF.

The gene calls are TRBV2 and TRBJ1-4; TRBD1 aligns across 9 bases. CDR1 and CDR2 from the germline V gene are SNHLY and FYNNEI. J lost 8 bases, V lost 11 bases, and 15 bases had no gene match. The CDR3 is made up of 15 amino acids. The chain's CDR3 is CAATRGTGTGEKLFF. The CDR3 coding sequence is TGTGCCGCTACCCGTGGGACAGGGACAGGGGAAAAACTGTTTTTT.